Detailed here is one T cell receptor beta chain. As yet, its antigen is unknown. Germline V gives CDR1 SGHKS, CDR2 YYEKEE (reference sequence). The V gene lost 4 bases and the J gene lost 5 bases, with 8 bases spanning the gap. CDR3 size: 12 residues. The time point here: blood 2 weeks post-SBRT. Treatment in this sample: 15 Gy SBRT to primary tumor, nephrectomy 4 weeks later. The method was immunoSEQ multiplex PCR; TCRdb's version includes in-frame clones alone and lacks a portion of them. Among tens of thousands of clones listed, approximately 86% were seen once. This sample is drawn from a study of radiation and T cells in renal cell carcinoma. At the level of the study: Nephrectomy followed 15 Gy stereotactic body radiation by 4 weeks.

Study results and limitations: Top tumor clonotypes rose in blood 2 weeks post-radiation, then contracted. No pretreatment tumor biopsies were available for baseline clonotypes.

The receptor's source is a woman in her fifties or sixties with renal cell carcinoma. Sequencing was performed on blood, taken from a patient whose treatment included radiotherapy and nephrectomy. The genes are TRBV5-5 and TRBJ2-3; D is possibly TRBD2 (6 bases). The CDR3 DNA follows: TGTGCCAGCAGCGTGGGACTAGATACGCAGTATTTT. The encoded protein is CASSVGLDTQYF.